This T cell receptor (beta chain) was retrieved from a study of blood T cell repertoires in COVID-19. About the research overall: Italy, Spain and the United States were the sources of the convalescent and acute COVID-19 samples. The analysed material was cDNA or gDNA that came from T cells, B-cell-depleted T cells, or PBMCs.

Seattle's enrolled individuals joined amid active infection and were then monitored longitudinally. Losses at the gene ends were 2 bases for V and 6 bases for J; bases not matched to a gene: 4. There are 14 residues in the CDR3. Germline V CDR1 and CDR2: SGHTA, FQGTGA. Per the original methods: Estimates of nucleated cell counts were drawn from the amplification of reference gene primers. This table comes from immunoSEQ multiplex PCR, and its TCRdb copy is limited to in-frame clones, with some not included. D and trimming were read from the DNA, whereas the V and J calls and clone size are those reported in that table. The sample contains more than 300,000 clones, 70% to 90% of which appear only once.

The chain employs TRBV7-3 and TRBJ2-1, with TRBD2 matching 7 bases. The specimen was peripheral blood. The TCR comes from a woman aged 30 to 39 with COVID-19, enrolled during active disease. The CDR3 is CASSLDPGGNEQFF. CDR3 DNA sequence: TGTGCCAGCAGCTTAGACCCGGGGGGCAATGAGCAGTTCTTC.